Detailed here is one TCR beta chain. Its antigen remains unidentified. No clone much larger than this one lies a single base away; base qualities are absent. The sample originates from a study of post-analysis software for immune sequencing data (dated by TCRdb to between 2015 and 2016). Concerning the study at large: Recorded disease courses included relapsing-remitting, secondary progressive and progressive-relapsing multiple sclerosis, with some patients lacking subtype annotation. The patient repertoires were compared against 10 to 12 previously published healthy control repertoires obtained from donors aged about 6 to 28 years. A subset of samples was prepared in parallel using single-end sample barcoding, then pooled and co-amplified after Illumina adapter ligation. General findings and caveats noted by the study authors: Normalized Chao1 diversity was significantly lower in multiple sclerosis patients than controls, suggesting substantial peripheral T-cell clonal expansion. The control group was slightly older than the multiple sclerosis patient group. Strong co-clustering of samples prepared in the same batch was shown by direct clustering with F measure, prompting a batch-effect correction. Significantly higher frequencies in patients than in controls were found for roughly 5 TRBV segments, including TRBV5-6, TRBV5-1 and TRBV20-1.

To demonstrate the VDJtools post-analysis software, TCR beta repertoires were profiled from the peripheral blood of some 12 young patients with multiple sclerosis. The multiple sclerosis patients were children and adolescents ranging in age from 6 to 15 years. From the cysteine through the phenylalanine, the CDR3 covers 14 amino acids. Here the CDR3 DNA is all that survives: 42 bases in frame from base 1. V is pared back by 2 bases and J by 6 bases, with 13 bases lying between the germline termini. The CDR1 and CDR2 encoded by the germline V gene are MNHEY and SVGEGT. The library was built by means of PCR. Sequencing was carried out with an Illumina HiSeq 2500. To reduce PCR and sequencing biases, unique molecular identifiers were incorporated into the TCR beta cDNA libraries. Roughly 500,000 cDNA molecules were obtained for every 1 to 10 million input T cells, so each molecule roughly corresponded to one T cell. The patient libraries were prepared and sequenced with the same protocol used for the earlier healthy control dataset. Samples belonging to the same batch were prepared together, multiplexed and sequenced on a shared HiSeq lane. In the original analysis: Raw barcoded reads were processed with MIGEC, and single-read molecular identifier groups were discarded before consensus assembly and CDR3 extraction. Clonotype tables were post-analysed with VDJtools, and diversity was normalized by down-sampling all datasets to the smallest sample size. To correct batch-related cross-sample contamination, repertoire overlap clustering matched CDR3 amino acid sequences but not nucleotide sequences. TCRdb reprocessed the public reads (quality trimming at Q25 with fastp, clone calling with MiXCR) and kept in-frame beta chains. Each entry is one CDR3 protein sequence, shown with its most common DNA and genes. The V and J calls were not made by the authors but by TCRdb's processing. Across this sample there are a few hundred thousand distinct CDR3 sequences, with around a third seen only once. The ten top clones hold roughly 12% of the sample.

The sequence was obtained from a girl aged 10-17 years with multiple sclerosis. Recombination linked TRBV6-2 or TRBV6-3 to TRBJ1-2; TRBD1 is perhaps the D gene, given 5 matching bases. Input material: blood. For the CDR3, the sequence is CASSYDWGENGYTF. The DNA sequence is as follows: TGTGCCAGCAGTTACGACTGGGGGGAAAATGGCTACACCTTC.